This TCR beta chain was found in a study of T-cell reconstitution after alpha-beta-depleted transplantation in children. Study observations and caveats: Some patients' high day-60 TCRbeta diversity was attributed to recipient cells surviving conditioning.

At least ten counts were recorded for this clonotype. Its antigen is as yet unknown. Germline lookup yields CDR1 SGHKS and CDR2 YYEKEE (reference sequence). V was clipped by 3 bases and J by 0 bases, with 10 bases between them. The CDR3 runs to 15 residues. The TCRbeta library was prepared with unique molecular identifiers. Via MiXCR, TCRdb re-called the PCR reads, giving one row per CDR3 protein. This sample has 600,000 or so distinct CDR3 sequences; 23% occur once, and the top ten carry about 14%. The sample in question was PBMCs, mostly from graft donor cells, obtained 360 days after TCRalphabeta/CD19-depleted stem cell transplant. The V and J genes are TRBV5-5 and TRBJ2-1, with a tentative D call TRBD1 (6 bases). This receptor was identified in a boy in the first two years of life who had a stem cell transplant for acute myeloid leukemia, so the T cells may come from the graft donor. Here the CDR3 reads CASSSDSRSYNEQFF. In nucleotides, the CDR3 is TGTGCCAGCAGCTCGGACAGCCGCTCCTACAATGAGCAGTTCTTC.